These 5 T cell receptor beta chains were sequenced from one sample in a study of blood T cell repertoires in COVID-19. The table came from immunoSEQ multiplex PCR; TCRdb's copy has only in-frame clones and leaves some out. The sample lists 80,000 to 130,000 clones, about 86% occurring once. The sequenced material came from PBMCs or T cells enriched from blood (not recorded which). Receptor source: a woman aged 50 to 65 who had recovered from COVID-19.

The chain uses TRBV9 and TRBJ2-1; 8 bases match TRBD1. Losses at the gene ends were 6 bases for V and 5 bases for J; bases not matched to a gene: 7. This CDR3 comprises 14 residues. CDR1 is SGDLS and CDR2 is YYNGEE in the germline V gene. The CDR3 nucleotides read TGTGCCAGCAATGAGGACAGGGCCAACAATGAGCAGTTCTTC. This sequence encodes CASNEDRANNEQFF.

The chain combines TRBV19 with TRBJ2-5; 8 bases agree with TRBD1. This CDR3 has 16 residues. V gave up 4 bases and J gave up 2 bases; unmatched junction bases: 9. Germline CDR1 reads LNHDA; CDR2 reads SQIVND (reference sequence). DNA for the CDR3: TGTGCCAGTAGTAGCAAAACCGGGACAGGTCAAGAGACCCAGTACTTC. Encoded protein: CASSSKTGTGQETQYF. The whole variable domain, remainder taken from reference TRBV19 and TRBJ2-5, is DGGITQSPKYLFRKEGQNVTLSCEQNLNHDAMYWYRQDPGQGLRLIYYSQIVNDFQKGDIAEGYSVSREKKESFPLTVTSAQKNPTAFYLCASSSKTGTGQETQYFGPGTRLLVL.

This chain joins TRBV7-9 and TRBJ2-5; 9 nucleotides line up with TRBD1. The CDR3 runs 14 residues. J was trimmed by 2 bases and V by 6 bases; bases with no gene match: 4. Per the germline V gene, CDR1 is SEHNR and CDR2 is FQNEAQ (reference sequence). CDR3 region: CASRLTGGQETQYF. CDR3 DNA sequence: TGTGCCAGCAGGCTGACAGGGGGTCAAGAGACCCAGTACTTC.

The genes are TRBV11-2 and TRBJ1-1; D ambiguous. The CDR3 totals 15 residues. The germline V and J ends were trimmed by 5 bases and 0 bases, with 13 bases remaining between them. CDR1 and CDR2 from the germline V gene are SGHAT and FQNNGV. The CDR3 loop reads CASSPERRMNTEAFF. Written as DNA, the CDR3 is TGTGCCAGCAGCCCAGAGCGCAGAATGAACACTGAAGCTTTCTTT.

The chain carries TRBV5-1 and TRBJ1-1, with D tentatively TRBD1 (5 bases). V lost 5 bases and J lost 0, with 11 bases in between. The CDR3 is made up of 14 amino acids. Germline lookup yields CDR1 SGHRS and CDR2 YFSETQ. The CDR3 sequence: CASRPGNMNTEAFF. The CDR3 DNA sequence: TGCGCCAGCAGGCCAGGGAACATGAACACTGAAGCTTTCTTT. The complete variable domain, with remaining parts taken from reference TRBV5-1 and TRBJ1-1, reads KAGVTQTPRYLIKTRGQQVTLSCSPISGHRSVSWYQQTPGQGLQFLFEYFSETQRNKGNFPGRFSGRQFSNSRSEMNVSTLELGDSALYLCASRPGNMNTEAFFGQGTRLTVV.